The present T cell receptor beta chain was sequenced within a study of blood T cells in healthy people across ages. Study-level results: Possibly, changes in expanded clonotypes were confounded because donor CMV status was unknown. Diversity estimated from one million T cells was considered an underestimate. Compared with aged donors, long-lived donors showed fewer expanded clones, suggesting selection.

The authors ran a second PCR of roughly 7 to 11 cycles using a sample-barcoded 5' primer and a J-beta primer mix. A template-switch adaptor that had 12 random nucleotides put a tag on each cDNA molecule. TCRdb processed the 5' RACE reads anew with MiXCR; each CDR3 protein has one entry. Among about 730,000 distinct CDR3 sequences listed, approximately 39% were seen once. V was clipped by 1 base and J by 5 bases, with 14 bases between them. The CDR3 is 15 amino acids. Germline V gene lookup returns CDR1 LGHNA and CDR2 YSLEER. The table lists this clonotype with many counts. Its antigen remains unknown. This sequence joins TRBV4-3 and TRBJ2-5, with D possibly being TRBD2 (7 bases). Sequences were obtained from blood. The receptor comes from a woman aged 60-75 years in good health. CDR3 nucleotide sequence: TGCGCCAGCAGCCAAGTTCGCGGGGGCCAGGAGACCCAGTACTTC. It is translated as CASSQVRGGQETQYF.